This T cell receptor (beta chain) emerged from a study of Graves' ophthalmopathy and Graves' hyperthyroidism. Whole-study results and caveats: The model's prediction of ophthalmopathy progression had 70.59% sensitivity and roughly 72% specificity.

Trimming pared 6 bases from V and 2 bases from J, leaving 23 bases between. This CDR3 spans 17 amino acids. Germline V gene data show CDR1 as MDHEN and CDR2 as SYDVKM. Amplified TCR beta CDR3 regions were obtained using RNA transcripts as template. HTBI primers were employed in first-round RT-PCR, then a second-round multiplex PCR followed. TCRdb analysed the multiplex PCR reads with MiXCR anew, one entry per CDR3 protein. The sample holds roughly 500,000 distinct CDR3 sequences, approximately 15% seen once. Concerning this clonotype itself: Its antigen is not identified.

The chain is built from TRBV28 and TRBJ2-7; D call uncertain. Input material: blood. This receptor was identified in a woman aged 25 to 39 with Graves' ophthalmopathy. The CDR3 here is CASSTNGRTVNPYEQYF. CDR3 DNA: TGTGCCAGCAGCACCAATGGTAGGACGGTCAATCCCTACGAGCAGTACTTC. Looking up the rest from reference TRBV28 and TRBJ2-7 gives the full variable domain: DVKVTQSSRYLVKRTGEKVFLECVQDMDHENMFWYRQDPGLGLRLIYFSYDVKMKEKGDIPEGYSVSREKKERFSLILESASTNQTSMYLCASSTNGRTVNPYEQYFGPGTRLTVT.